This T cell receptor (beta chain) was captured by sequencing in a study of T cells after somatic rescue of genetic block. Germline values: CDR1 MNHNS, CDR2 SASEGT. The CDR3 has 16 amino acids. The V and J ends lost 2 bases and 7 bases, in that order; junction bases with no gene match: 8. Assay used: immunoSEQ multiplex PCR; TCRdb lists only in-frame clones, some missing. The table shows about 63,000 clones, with roughly nine tenths occurring only once. The rearrangement uses TRBV6-1 and TRBJ1-6, with 7 bases that match TRBD1. This TCR came from a man aged 40-49 years. The sequenced sample was peripheral blood mononuclear cells (PBMCs). CDR3 region: CASSEFRDSLNSPLHF. CDR3 sequence (DNA): TGTGCCAGCAGTGAATTTAGGGACAGCCTCAATTCACCCCTCCACTTT.